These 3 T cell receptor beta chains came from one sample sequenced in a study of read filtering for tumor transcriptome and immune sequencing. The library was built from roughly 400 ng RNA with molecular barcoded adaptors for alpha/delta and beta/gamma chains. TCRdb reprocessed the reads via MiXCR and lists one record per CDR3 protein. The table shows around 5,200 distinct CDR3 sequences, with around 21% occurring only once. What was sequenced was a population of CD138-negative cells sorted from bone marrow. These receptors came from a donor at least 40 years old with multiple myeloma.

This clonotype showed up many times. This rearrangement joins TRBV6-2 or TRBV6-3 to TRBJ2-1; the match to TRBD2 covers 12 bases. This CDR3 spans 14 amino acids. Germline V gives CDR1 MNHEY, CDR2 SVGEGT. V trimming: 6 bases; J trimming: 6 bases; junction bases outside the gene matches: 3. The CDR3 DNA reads TGTGCCAGCAGCCGACTAGCGGGAGTCAATGAGCAGTTCTTC. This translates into CASSRLAGVNEQFF.

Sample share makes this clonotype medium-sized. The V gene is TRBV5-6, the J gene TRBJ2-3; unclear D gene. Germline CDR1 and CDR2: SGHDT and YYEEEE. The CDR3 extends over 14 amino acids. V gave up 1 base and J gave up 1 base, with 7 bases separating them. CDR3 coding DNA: TGTGCCAGCAGCTTGAAGTGGGGCACAGATACGCAGTATTTT. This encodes CASSLKWGTDTQYF.

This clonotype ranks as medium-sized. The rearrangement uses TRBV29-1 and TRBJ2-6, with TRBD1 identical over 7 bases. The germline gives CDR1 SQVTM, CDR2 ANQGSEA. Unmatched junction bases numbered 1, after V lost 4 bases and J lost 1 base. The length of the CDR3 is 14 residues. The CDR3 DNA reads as TGCAGCGTTGGGGGACAGTCTGGGGCCAACGTCCTGACTTTC. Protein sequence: CSVGGQSGANVLTF. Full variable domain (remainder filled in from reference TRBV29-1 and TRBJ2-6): SAVISQKPSRDICQRGTSLTIQCQVDSQVTMMFWYRQQPGQSLTLIATANQGSEATYESGFVIDKFPISRPNLTFSTLTVSNMSPEDSSIYLCSVGGQSGANVLTFGAGSRLTVL.